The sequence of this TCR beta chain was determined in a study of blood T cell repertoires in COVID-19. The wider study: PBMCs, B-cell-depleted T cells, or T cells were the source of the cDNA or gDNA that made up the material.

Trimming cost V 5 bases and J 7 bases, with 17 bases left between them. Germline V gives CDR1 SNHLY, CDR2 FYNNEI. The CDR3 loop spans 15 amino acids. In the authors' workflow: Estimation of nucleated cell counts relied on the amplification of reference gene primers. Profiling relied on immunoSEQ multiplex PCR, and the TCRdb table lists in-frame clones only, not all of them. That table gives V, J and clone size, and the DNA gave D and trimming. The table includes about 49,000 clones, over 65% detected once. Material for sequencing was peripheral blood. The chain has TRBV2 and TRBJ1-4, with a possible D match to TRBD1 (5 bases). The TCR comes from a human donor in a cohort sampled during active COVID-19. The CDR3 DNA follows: TGTGCCAGCAGTAATATCCGGGGGGAACGTGAAAAACTGTTTTTT. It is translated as CASSNIRGEREKLFF. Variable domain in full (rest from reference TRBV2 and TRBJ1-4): EPEVTQTPSHQVTQMGQEVILRCVPISNHLYFYWYRQILGQKVEFLVSFYNNEISEKSEIFDDQFSVERPDGSNFTLKIRSTKLEDSAMYFCASSNIRGEREKLFFGSGTQLSVL.